The 24 T cell receptor beta chains presented below share a single source sample, sequenced in a study of OX40 agonist ivuxolimab in advanced cancers. Repertoires were generated with immunoSEQ multiplex PCR, while TCRdb's copy carries only in-frame clones and drops some. Here the sample spans tens of thousands of clones, 75% to 95% being singletons. The sequencing used CD4+ or CD8+ T cells sorted from blood, collected in a trial of the OX40 agonist ivuxolimab. These receptor sequences come from an adult with an advanced solid tumor such as melanoma, head and neck, liver or kidney cancer.

J is TRBJ2-1 and V is TRBV4-3; tentatively, D is TRBD1 (6 bases). V lost 2 bases and J 6 bases, leaving 8 bases between the germline ends. Germline CDR1 is LGHNA and CDR2 is YSLEER. The CDR3 has 13 amino acids. The CDR3 here is CASSQNRANEQFF. CDR3 nucleotide sequence: TGCGCCAGCAGCCAAAACAGGGCCAATGAGCAGTTCTTC.

The CDR3 is CASSLGSGNTIYF. The DNA of the CDR3 is TGTGCCAGCAGTTTGGGTTCTGGAAACACCATATATTTT. The rearrangement uses TRBV27 and TRBJ1-3; no reliable D call. Trimming cost V 3 bases and J 1 base, with 4 bases left between them. Germline V gives CDR1 MNHEY, CDR2 SMNVEV (reference sequence). The CDR3 consists of 13 residues.

The chain uses TRBV2 and TRBJ2-2; D gene unclear. The ends were cut back, 3 bases at V and 1 base at J, with 9 bases in the middle. Germline-derived CDR1 and CDR2 are SNHLY and FYNNEI. The CDR3 spans 15 residues. The CDR3 region is CASSDRSWNTGELFF. The CDR3 DNA reads TGTGCCAGCAGTGATCGGTCCTGGAACACCGGGGAGCTGTTTTTT.

The rearrangement links TRBV29-1 to TRBJ2-1; 11 nucleotides match TRBD2. The CDR3 is 14 residues long. Trimming at V came to 3 bases and at J to 5 bases, leaving 3 bases not matched to a gene. The germline gives CDR1 SQVTM, CDR2 ANQGSEA. The CDR3 here is CSVEASGRNNEQFF. The CDR3 DNA sequence: TGCAGCGTTGAGGCTAGCGGGAGGAACAATGAGCAGTTCTTC.

The chain is built from TRBV7-9 and TRBJ2-7; D not certain. The CDR3 loop spans 13 amino acids. Germline V gives CDR1 SEHNR, CDR2 FQNEAQ (reference sequence). The V and J ends lost 4 bases and 3 bases respectively, with 10 bases between them. This CDR3 is CASSSPRNYEQYF. CDR3 in DNA: TGTGCCAGCAGCTCCCCCCGGAACTACGAGCAGTACTTC.

The J gene is TRBJ2-5, the V gene TRBV7-9; a possible D gene is TRBD1 (9 bases). The V end was cut by 1 base, the J end by 11 bases, with 20 bases between. CDR1 is SEHNR, CDR2 FQNEAQ, per germline (reference sequence). The CDR3 totals 15 residues. The CDR3 loop is CASSLVAGQGGWQYF. For the CDR3, the DNA is TGTGCCAGCAGCTTAGTAGCGGGACAGGGAGGTTGGCAGTACTTC.

The V and J genes are TRBV9 and TRBJ2-5; 9 bases agree with TRBD2. The CDR3 is 16 amino acids. The germline CDR1 and CDR2 sequences are SGDLS and YYNGEE. J was trimmed by 3 bases and V by 4 bases; bases with no gene match: 10. CDR3 amino acids: CASSLAGGGLKETQYF. The CDR3, as DNA: TGTGCCAGCAGCCTTGCGGGAGGGGGCCTAAAAGAGACCCAGTACTTC.

The chain carries TRBV9 and TRBJ1-1; D is uncertain. Germline lookup yields CDR1 SGDLS and CDR2 YYNGEE. The CDR3 is 14 residues long. The V and J ends lost 0 bases and 1 base respectively, with 7 bases between them. The CDR3 sequence is CASSVVTGNTEAFF. The DNA for the CDR3 is TGTGCCAGCAGCGTAGTTACCGGGAACACTGAAGCTTTCTTT.

This sequence joins TRBV19 and TRBJ1-5; a possible D gene is TRBD1 (5 bases). V was trimmed by 4 bases and J by 6 bases, leaving 10 bases between them. The CDR3 is made up of 13 amino acids. Germline CDR1 and CDR2: LNHDA and SQIVND (reference sequence). CDR3 protein: CASSKAGRQPQHF. The CDR3, as DNA: TGTGCCAGTAGTAAGGCAGGGCGTCAGCCCCAGCATTTT.

This chain uses TRBV6-5 with TRBJ2-5, with 8 positions matching TRBD2. Trimming cost V 6 bases and J 7 bases; bases outside gene matches: 7. CDR3 size: 13 residues. Germline V gene data show CDR1 as MNHEY and CDR2 as SVGAGI. In DNA form, the CDR3 reads TGTGCCAGCAGCCTGGGACTAGTCGGGACCCAGTACTTC. Translated: CASSLGLVGTQYF.

The rearrangement joins TRBV27 to TRBJ2-7; D is tentatively TRBD1 or TRBD2 (5 bases each). Trimming shortened V by 5 bases and J by 4 bases, and 15 bases separated the two germline ends. Germline CDR1 MNHEY, CDR2 SMNVEV (reference sequence). This CDR3 spans 14 amino acids. The CDR3 DNA reads as TGTGCCAGCAGTCCAGAGGGACGGAGATACGAGCAGTACTTC. As protein: CASSPEGRRYEQYF.

V gene TRBV6-5 combines with J gene TRBJ2-7; 8 bases fit TRBD1. CDR1 is MNHEY, CDR2 SVGAGI, per germline. This CDR3 is 14 amino acids long. The CDR3 loop reads CASQGARSSYEQYF. The CDR3 DNA sequence: TGTGCGTCGCAGGGGGCGCGAAGCTCCTACGAGCAGTACTTC.

The chain links TRBV21-1 to TRBJ2-1; TRBD2, as called in the table, went unchecked against the DNA. TRBV21-1 is a listed pseudogene. The CDR3 loop spans 15 amino acids. CDR3: CASSKARGPDNEQFF. The CDR3 bases are TGTGCCAGCAGCAAAGCGCGGGGCCCCGACAATGAGCAGTTCTTC.

The genes are TRBV7-2 and TRBJ1-2; 9 bases line up with TRBD1. The CDR3 spans 14 residues. Germline V gene lookup returns CDR1 SGHTA and CDR2 FQGNSA. V lost 3 bases and J lost 9; bases outside the gene matches: 8. CDR3 sequence: CASSFAGQGLSYTF. The DNA of the CDR3 is TGTGCCAGCAGCTTCGCTGGACAGGGGTTAAGCTACACCTTC.

CDR3 amino acids: CASSRLTAGANVLTF. For the CDR3, the DNA is TGTGCCAGTAGTAGGCTGACAGCGGGGGCCAACGTCCTGACTTTC. This chain connects TRBV19 to TRBJ2-6, with a tentative D call TRBD1 (5 bases). CDR1 LNHDA and CDR2 SQIVND come from the germline V gene (reference sequence). The V and J ends lost 4 bases and 4 bases respectively, with 11 bases between them. The CDR3 loop spans 15 amino acids.

There are a few counts of this clone. The CDR3 loop reads CASSEASVGYTF. As DNA, the CDR3 is TGTGCCAGCAGTGAAGCGAGCGTGGGCTACACCTTC. The chain uses TRBV6-1 and TRBJ1-2; D not resolved. The CDR3 extends over 12 amino acids. V lost 0 bases, J lost 8 bases, and 7 bases lay in between. The germline V gene encodes CDR1 MNHNS and CDR2 SASEGT.

CDR3 region: CASSPVVAPVSGANVLTF. CDR3 nucleotides: TGTGCCAGCAGCCCCGTAGTGGCACCGGTCTCTGGGGCCAACGTCCTGACTTTC. The V call is TRBV7-9, the J call TRBJ2-6; D unclear. In germline, CDR1 is SEHNR, CDR2 FQNEAQ (reference sequence). This CDR3 has 18 residues. The V and J ends lost 5 bases and 0 bases respectively, with 17 bases between them.

This rearrangement joins TRBV7-2 to TRBJ2-2; 9 nucleotides align to TRBD1. Per germline, CDR1 SGHTA and CDR2 FQGNSA. This CDR3 spans 14 amino acids. The V and J ends lost 10 bases and 6 bases, in that order; junction bases with no gene match: 9. CDR3 residues: CATTLTGGSGELFF. For the CDR3, the DNA is TGTGCCACTACGTTAACAGGGGGCTCCGGGGAGCTGTTTTTT.

CDR3 bases: TGTCCCCGGACCAGCTACAACTATGGCTACACCTTC. Its translation: CPRTSYNYGYTF. This chain joins TRBV5-3 and TRBJ1-2; no definite D call. TRBV5-3 is known as an ORF, though its function is uncertain. The CDR3 runs 12 residues.

The chain carries TRBV5-6 and TRBJ1-4; the D gene is possibly TRBD1 (6 bases). Looked up from germline, CDR1 is SGHDT and CDR2 is YYEEEE. V lost 0 bases and J 5 bases, leaving 23 bases between the germline ends. The CDR3 length is 19 residues. The CDR3 nucleotides read TGTGCCAGCAGCTTGGGGGGCAGGGGCAGAGCTTGGTTAAATGAAAAACTGTTTTTT. Translated: CASSLGGRGRAWLNEKLFF. Drawing the rest from reference TRBV5-6 and TRBJ1-4, the complete variable domain is DAGVTQSPTHLIKTRGQQVTLRCSPKSGHDTVSWYQQALGQGPQFIFQYYEEEERQRGNFPDRFSGHQFPNYSSELNVNALLLGDSALYLCASSLGGRGRAWLNEKLFFGSGTQLSVL.

The chain has TRBV10-3 and TRBJ2-7; TRBD1 is a possible D gene (6 bases). CDR1 and CDR2 (germline): ENHRY, SYGVKD. V lost 6 bases, J lost 1 base, and 13 bases lay in between. The CDR3 length is 14 residues. The CDR3 DNA is TGTGCCATCAGCGAGCCAGGGGAGTCCTACGAGCAGTACTTC. Its protein is CAISEPGESYEQYF.

The chain has TRBV5-1 and TRBJ1-1; 8 positions agree with TRBD1. V lost 7 bases and J lost 4; bases outside the gene matches: 12. Germline lookup yields CDR1 SGHRS and CDR2 YFSETQ. The CDR3 contains 15 residues. CDR3 nucleotide sequence: TGCGCCAGCGGGCCAGGGGGCGCCCCGGGCACTGAAGCTTTCTTT. Translated: CASGPGGAPGTEAFF.

The CDR3 DNA reads as TGTGCCAGCTCACCAATGAGTGTGGCCGGGGAGCTGTTTTTT. As protein: CASSPMSVAGELFF. V and J are TRBV18 and TRBJ2-2; D unclear. Per germline, CDR1 KGHSH and CDR2 LQKENI. The CDR3 runs 14 residues. With 2 bases removed from V and 6 bases from J, the gap between germline ends came to 10 bases.

This chain joins TRBV2 and TRBJ2-2, with D possibly matching TRBD1 (6 bases). Trimming pared 6 bases from V and 6 bases from J, leaving 14 bases between. The CDR3 spans 14 residues. The germline CDR1 and CDR2 sequences are SNHLY and FYNNEI. The chain's CDR3 is CASSQESGAGELFF. DNA of the CDR3: TGTGCCAGCAGCCAAGAATCAGGGGCCGGGGAGCTGTTTTTT.